The TCR beta chain described here comes from a study of cytomegalovirus exposure and HLA in healthy donors. Across the study: Membership in the Caucasian-associated ancestry cluster was found for around four fifths of a few hundred genotyped donors.

The V and J ends lost 4 bases and 9 bases respectively, with 9 bases between them. CDR3 length equals 12 residues. CDR1 KGHSH and CDR2 LQKENI come from the germline V gene. The table lists this clone with a count of one. Its antigen is currently unknown. Whole-study findings and limits: The authors considered a cluster of highly shared sequence variants likely to be a sequencing artifact.

PCR involved 60 Vbeta and 13 Jbeta primers. Using immunoSEQ multiplex PCR, the repertoire was profiled, and TCRdb retains in-frame clones only, with some absent. The sample records about 140,000 clones, 82% being singletons. The rearrangement uses TRBV18 and TRBJ2-2; D ambiguous. The sequence derives from a man younger than 35 in good health and CMV-seropositive. Material: PBMCs. CDR3 sequence reads: CASSLRARELFF. CDR3 DNA: TGTGCCAGCTCACTTAGAGCCCGGGAGCTGTTTTTT.